This passage covers 30 T cell receptor beta chains from one sample sequenced in a study of vaccination effects on CD4 cells after COVID-19. ViraFEST expansion of antigen-specific CD4+ T cells with viral peptide pools preceded sequencing. Having been cultured for less than 12 days, the cells underwent CD4+ T cell isolation. Recipients of the vaccine had no prior SARS-CoV-2 infection and negative nucleocapsid antibodies. Produced via immunoSEQ multiplex PCR; TCRdb's table is partial and in-frame only. The sample lists 74,000 or so clones, under 90% occurring once. Their antigens remain unidentified. Here the sequenced sample was CD4+ T cells from PBMCs cultured with SARS-CoV-2 spike peptides, taken before COVID-19 vaccination. These receptor sequences come from a human donor who received a COVID-19 vaccine.

J is TRBJ2-4 and V is TRBV2; D gene uncertain. Germline CDR1 is SNHLY and CDR2 is FYNNEI. The V end lost 0 bases, the J end lost 0 bases, and 12 bases lay between the germline ends. This CDR3 contains 17 residues. The CDR3 reads CASSEALGPLAKNIQYF. The CDR3, as DNA: TGTGCCAGCAGTGAAGCCCTCGGGCCCTTAGCCAAAAACATTCAGTACTTC. The full variable domain, rest sourced from reference TRBV2 and TRBJ2-4, is EPEVTQTPSHQVTQMGQEVILRCVPISNHLYFYWYRQILGQKVEFLVSFYNNEISEKSEIFDDQFSVERPDGSNFTLKIRSTKLEDSAMYFCASSEALGPLAKNIQYFGAGTRLSVL.

This sequence joins TRBV4-1 and TRBJ1-3; unclear D gene. V gave up 0 bases and J gave up 4 bases, with 7 bases separating them. Germline loops: CDR1 MGHRA, CDR2 YSYEKL. This CDR3 is built from 14 residues. CDR3 coding DNA: TGCGCCAGCAGCCAAGACCCTTTCGGAAACACCATATATTTT. The encoded protein is CASSQDPFGNTIYF.

The chain carries TRBV2 and TRBJ1-5; D gene unclear. The CDR3 is 15 residues long. With 6 bases removed from V and 0 bases from J, the gap between germline ends came to 12 bases. Germline loops: CDR1 SNHLY, CDR2 FYNNEI. The CDR3 DNA sequence: TGTGCCAGCAGCTGGCAGACTATTAGCAATCAGCCCCAGCATTTT. This sequence encodes CASSWQTISNQPQHF.

The V call is TRBV9, the J call TRBJ2-2; D remains unclear. Trimming cost V 4 bases and J 0 bases, with 7 bases left between them. CDR3 length: 14 amino acids. Germline V gene lookup returns CDR1 SGDLS and CDR2 YYNGEE. CDR3 nucleotide sequence: TGTGCCAGCAGCTCTGCGTCGAACACCGGGGAGCTGTTTTTT. This gives the protein CASSSASNTGELFF.

The sample holds a few counts of this clone. The chain links TRBV18 to TRBJ1-1; unclear D gene. Germline V CDR1 and CDR2: KGHSH, LQKENI. V was pared by 4 bases and J by 7 bases, with 19 bases between. CDR3 length equals 15 residues. This chain's CDR3 is CASSLNNPTAGEAFF. CDR3 bases: TGTGCCAGCTCACTTAACAATCCAACTGCGGGTGAAGCTTTCTTT.

The chain uses TRBV5-6 and TRBJ2-4; D may be TRBD2 (7 bases). The CDR3 runs to 15 residues. Germline CDR1 and CDR2: SGHDT and YYEEEE. V lost 4 bases and J 8 bases, leaving 19 bases between the germline ends. The CDR3 DNA follows: TGTGCCAGCAGCCGGGCGGGGGCAGGGAGGGACATTCAGTACTTC. It yields the protein CASSRAGAGRDIQYF.

This chain joins TRBV25-1 and TRBJ2-1, with D possibly being TRBD2 (6 bases). Germline V gene lookup returns CDR1 MGHDK and CDR2 SYGVNS. The CDR3 extends over 15 amino acids. Trimming removed 1 base from V and 6 bases from J, with 13 bases in between. The CDR3 spells CASSESRGAGNEQFF. In DNA form, the CDR3 reads TGTGCCAGCAGTGAATCTCGGGGAGCGGGCAATGAGCAGTTCTTC.

This clone came up once. This chain connects TRBV6-6 to TRBJ1-3; D remains ambiguous. Per germline, CDR1 MNHNY and CDR2 SVGAGI (reference sequence). This CDR3 contains 15 residues. The V end lost 4 bases, the J end lost 0 bases, and 10 bases lay between the germline ends. CDR3 protein: CASSSGRFSGNTIYF. The CDR3 coding sequence is TGTGCCAGCAGTTCCGGACGGTTCTCTGGAAACACCATATATTTT.

This chain uses TRBV15 with TRBJ2-5, with D possibly being TRBD2 (6 bases). With 3 bases removed from V and 5 bases from J, the gap between germline ends came to 19 bases. CDR3 size: 16 residues. From germline, CDR1 is LNHNV and CDR2 YYDKDF (reference sequence). CDR3 sequence (DNA): TGTGCCACCAGCAGGGAGGGACCTACTAGTACGGAGACCCAGTACTTC. Amino acid sequence: CATSREGPTSTETQYF.

V is TRBV27 and J is TRBJ1-6; tentatively, D is TRBD1 (6 bases). The CDR3 loop spans 14 amino acids. Deletions cut 7 bases from V and 7 bases from J, with 14 bases between. Germline V CDR1 and CDR2: MNHEY, SMNVEV (reference sequence). CDR3 bases: TGTGCCAGCACCCAGGGGTTTCGGAATTCACCCCTCCACTTT. Translating gives CASTQGFRNSPLHF.

V and J are TRBV9 and TRBJ2-5; D might be TRBD1 (5 bases). The CDR3 spans 15 residues. V lost 2 bases to trimming and J lost 1 base, with 12 bases between them. CDR1 is SGDLS, CDR2 YYNGEE, per germline. DNA of the CDR3: TGTGCCAGCAGCGTTATGGACACAACCCAAGAGACCCAGTACTTC. The encoded protein is CASSVMDTTQETQYF.

This chain links TRBV12-3 or TRBV12-4 with TRBJ1-2; D gene ambiguous. The CDR3 is 13 amino acids. The V and J ends lost 6 bases and 4 bases respectively, with 12 bases between them. The CDR3 is CASSPDFVYGYTF. The CDR3 DNA is TGTGCCAGCAGCCCGGATTTCGTCTATGGCTACACCTTC.

The chain has TRBV7-9 and TRBJ2-3; D unclear. The germline CDR1 and CDR2 sequences are SEHNR and FQNEAQ (reference sequence). The CDR3 runs 14 residues. Trimming shortened V by 3 bases and J by 8 bases, and 15 bases separated the two germline ends. The CDR3 loop reads CASSFGPQFGTQYF. In DNA form, the CDR3 reads TGTGCCAGCAGCTTCGGGCCCCAATTTGGTACGCAGTATTTT.

The chain recombines TRBV10-3 with TRBJ1-1; D is uncertain. The ends were cut back, 3 bases at V and 0 bases at J, with 5 bases in the middle. The CDR3 has 13 amino acids. In germline, CDR1 is ENHRY, CDR2 SYGVKD. The CDR3 nucleotides are TGTGCCATCAGTGATGGGATGAACACTGAAGCTTTCTTT. Residues: CAISDGMNTEAFF.

This chain links TRBV29-1 with TRBJ1-2, with TRBD1 as a possible D gene (5 bases). Germline CDR1 and CDR2: SQVTM and ANQGSEA. CDR3 size: 13 residues. The germline V and J ends were trimmed by 6 bases and 6 bases, with 17 bases remaining between them. CDR3 in DNA: TGCAGCGTGGGGGTAGGGCTAACTAATGGCTACACCTTC. Translation: CSVGVGLTNGYTF.

J is TRBJ1-3 and V is TRBV18, with D hard to call. Germline CDR1 reads KGHSH; CDR2 reads LQKENI. Trimming took 1 base from V and 0 from J, leaving 7 bases between them. The CDR3 has 15 amino acids. The CDR3 loop reads CASSPRAGSGNTIYF. The CDR3 DNA reads as TGTGCCAGCTCACCACGCGCAGGCTCTGGAAACACCATATATTTT.

V gene TRBV5-6 combines with J gene TRBJ2-1, with D unresolved. The V end was cut by 1 base, the J end by 4 bases, with 15 bases between. The CDR3 consists of 16 residues. Germline CDR1 SGHDT, CDR2 YYEEEE. The CDR3 DNA reads TGTGCCAGCAGCTTGTACGGGCTTCAGCTGTACAATGAGCAGTTCTTC. It yields the protein CASSLYGLQLYNEQFF. Based on the CDR3 plus reference TRBV5-6 and TRBJ2-1, the full variable domain is DAGVTQSPTHLIKTRGQQVTLRCSPKSGHDTVSWYQQALGQGPQFIFQYYEEEERQRGNFPDRFSGHQFPNYSSELNVNALLLGDSALYLCASSLYGLQLYNEQFFGPGTRLTVL.

The chain has TRBV6-5 and TRBJ2-3; 8 bases map to TRBD1. The V and J ends lost 1 base and 3 bases, in that order; junction bases with no gene match: 3. Germline V gene sequence: CDR1 MNHEY, CDR2 SVGAGI. The CDR3 has 15 amino acids. CDR3 protein: CASSYYQGATDTQYF. For the CDR3, the DNA is TGTGCCAGCAGTTACTACCAGGGGGCGACAGATACGCAGTATTTT.

This clone occurred once. CDR3 protein: CASGSGVHTEAFF. The CDR3 nucleotides are TGTGCCAGCGGATCAGGGGTTCACACTGAAGCTTTCTTT. The chain combines TRBV28 with TRBJ1-1, with D maybe TRBD1 (6 bases). The germline CDR1 and CDR2 sequences are MDHEN and SYDVKM. The CDR3 is 13 amino acids. V lost 8 bases and J 3 bases, leaving 13 bases between the germline ends.

J is TRBJ2-2 and V is TRBV27; a weak D match, TRBD1 (6 bases). Germline CDR1 MNHEY, CDR2 SMNVEV (reference sequence). Trimming pared 3 bases from V and 4 bases from J, leaving 12 bases between. The CDR3 spans 15 residues. In DNA form, the CDR3 reads TGTGCCAGCAGTTTCGACAGGCTGGGCACCGGGGAGCTGTTTTTT. Its translation is CASSFDRLGTGELFF.

This chain connects TRBV10-3 to TRBJ2-3; 7 bases fit TRBD2. The trim removed 11 bases at V and 4 bases at J, leaving 12 bases unmatched. The CDR3 covers 14 residues. In germline, CDR1 is ENHRY, CDR2 SYGVKD. Written as DNA, the CDR3 is TGTGCCGCCTCCCCGGGAGGTGTGCCAGATACGCAGTATTTT. It specifies CAASPGGVPDTQYF.

CDR3 protein: CSVEDFLVEGWLRYGYTF. The CDR3 DNA follows: TGCAGCGTTGAAGATTTTCTCGTAGAGGGATGGTTAAGATATGGCTACACCTTC. V is TRBV29-1 and J is TRBJ1-2; D gene unclear. V dropped 0 bases and J dropped 5 bases, with 25 bases sitting between them. Germline CDR1 is SQVTM and CDR2 is ANQGSEA. The CDR3 totals 18 residues.

This chain links TRBV18 with TRBJ1-4; 7 nucleotides match TRBD1. Germline CDR1 is KGHSH and CDR2 is LQKENI. Trimming at V came to 1 base and at J to 5 bases, leaving 7 bases not matched to a gene. The length of the CDR3 is 16 residues. CDR3 sequence (DNA): TGTGCCAGCTCACCACGCAGACAGGGATCAAATGAAAAACTGTTTTTT. As protein: CASSPRRQGSNEKLFF.

This clone has just a few counts. V usage is TRBV29-1 and J usage is TRBJ1-3; unclear D gene. The CDR3 sequence is 13 residues long. The V end was cut by 5 bases, the J end by 0 bases, with 8 bases between. Germline V gene data show CDR1 as SQVTM and CDR2 as ANQGSEA. This CDR3 reads CSVQELSGNTIYF. The CDR3 coding sequence is TGCAGCGTTCAGGAGCTCTCTGGAAACACCATATATTTT.

This chain links TRBV6-6 with TRBJ1-1; D not certain. V dropped 6 bases and J dropped 3 bases, with 11 bases sitting between them. CDR1 and CDR2 from the germline V gene are MNHNY and SVGAGI (reference sequence). There are 13 residues in the CDR3. The CDR3 protein is CASRSGVDTEAFF. In DNA form, the CDR3 reads TGTGCCAGCAGGTCAGGCGTGGACACTGAAGCTTTCTTT.

This clone has a handful of counts. The chain couples TRBV5-4 to TRBJ2-6; perhaps TRBD2 as D (5 bases). Per germline, CDR1 SGHNT and CDR2 YYREEE (reference sequence). The length of the CDR3 is 16 residues. Trimming cost V 4 bases and J 2 bases, with 13 bases left between them. DNA of the CDR3: TGTGCCAGCAGCCCGAGGAACGGGGCTGGGGCCAACGTCCTGACTTTC. Protein product: CASSPRNGAGANVLTF.

This rearrangement joins TRBV27 to TRBJ1-5, with TRBD1 matching over 8 bases. The length of the CDR3 is 15 residues. The germline gives CDR1 MNHEY, CDR2 SMNVEV (reference sequence). The ends lost 6 bases at V and 0 bases at J; junction bases unmatched: 4. The CDR3 loop reads CASSGQGISNQPQHF. The CDR3 DNA reads TGTGCCAGCAGCGGACAGGGTATTAGCAATCAGCCCCAGCATTTT.

The chain combines TRBV29-1 with TRBJ1-1; no reliable D call. CDR1 is SQVTM and CDR2 is ANQGSEA in the germline V gene. The CDR3 consists of 12 residues. V was cut by 4 bases and J by 5 bases, with 11 bases left in between. The CDR3 DNA reads TGCAGCGTTGCCGACGTTTTGACTGAAGCTTTCTTT. Residues: CSVADVLTEAFF.

V gene TRBV7-2 combines with J gene TRBJ2-3; 7 bases align to TRBD2. Germline CDR1 and CDR2: SGHTA and FQGNSA. The length of the CDR3 is 14 residues. The V gene end was trimmed by 1 base and the J gene end by 5 bases; junction bases not matched to a gene: 3. The CDR3 here is CASSLGAGEDTQYF. In nucleotides, the CDR3 is TGTGCCAGCAGCTTAGGGGCGGGGGAAGATACGCAGTATTTT.

In its sample, this clone was seen once. The genes are TRBV6-5 and TRBJ2-5; D is unresolved. The CDR3 runs to 13 residues. Looked up from germline, CDR1 is MNHEY and CDR2 is SVGAGI. The germline V and J ends were trimmed by 8 bases and 0 bases, with 10 bases remaining between them. CDR3 sequence: CASFTVNQETQYF. The CDR3 DNA follows: TGTGCCAGCTTTACGGTAAACCAAGAGACCCAGTACTTC.